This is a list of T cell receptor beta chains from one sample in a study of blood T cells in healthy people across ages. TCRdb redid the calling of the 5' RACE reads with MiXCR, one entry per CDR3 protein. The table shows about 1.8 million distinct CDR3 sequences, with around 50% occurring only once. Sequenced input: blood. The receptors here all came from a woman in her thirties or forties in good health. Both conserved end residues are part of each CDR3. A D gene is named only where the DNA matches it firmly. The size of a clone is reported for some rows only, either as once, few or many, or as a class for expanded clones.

TGCAGCGCTTCCGTCCAGAACAAGGCTGAAGCTTTCTTT,CSASVQNKAEAFF,TRBJ1-1,TRBV29-1,.,.
TGCACCAGCACCACTCTAGCGGTGACAGGCGAGCAGTACTTC,CTSTTLAVTGEQYF,TRBJ2-7,TRBV1,.,.
TGTGCCAGCCAGGACAGGCAATATGGCTACACCTTC,CASQDRQYGYTF,TRBJ1-2,TRBV6-2/TRBV6-3,few,TRBD1
TGTGCCAGCAGCTTAGAGGGACTATCCACAGATACGCAGTATTTT,CASSLEGLSTDTQYF,TRBJ2-3,TRBV7-2,many,TRBD2
TGTGCCAGCAGCTCGGACAGGGTCCAGACCCAGTACTTC,CASSSDRVQTQYF,TRBJ2-5,TRBV7-2,.,TRBD1
TGTGCCAGCAGCGGGATTCGAGATACGCAGTATTTT,CASSGIRDTQYF,TRBJ2-3,TRBV7-2,.,.
TGTGCCACCAGCAGATCCTTGGGGGGGGCAGAGACCCAGTACTTC,CATSRSLGGAETQYF,TRBJ2-5,TRBV15,.,.
TGTGCCAGCAGTGACTCTGGTCTAGCGGGGAGGAATGAGCAGTTCTTC,CASSDSGLAGRNEQFF,TRBJ2-1,TRBV6-4,few,TRBD2
TGTGCCAGCAGTTACTCTGGGCCGGGCACCGGGGAGCTGTTTTTT,CASSYSGPGTGELFF,TRBJ2-2,TRBV6-5,.,.
TGTGCCACCAGTGGTGCCTCAGCCTACGAGCAGTACTTC,CATSGASAYEQYF,TRBJ2-7,TRBV10-3,few,.
TGTAGTACGACAGGGGGTGGCAATCAGCCCCAGCATTTT,CSTTGGGNQPQHF,TRBJ1-5,TRBV20-1,few,TRBD1
TGTGCCAGCAGCTTAGAAGCAGCCTACTATGGCTACACCTTC,CASSLEAAYYGYTF,TRBJ1-2,TRBV7-2,many,.
TGTGCCAGCAGCCCCCTGGGAAAGGGGCAGTTCTTC,CASSPLGKGQFF,TRBJ2-1,TRBV7-2,.,.
TGCGCCAGCAGCCCGGGACAGGGGGAAAATTCACCCCTCCACTTT,CASSPGQGENSPLHF,TRBJ1-6,TRBV4-3,.,TRBD1
TGTGCCAGCCATTCAGGAGGGAACGAGCAGTACTTC,CASHSGGNEQYF,TRBJ2-7,TRBV6-2/TRBV6-3,.,.
TGCAGTGCTGGTAGACAGGGAGGGGGACTAAAGCAAGAGACCCAGTACTTC,CSAGRQGGGLKQETQYF,TRBJ2-5,TRBV20-1,.,.
TGTGCCACCAGTGATCGTAGCACAGATGAGCAGTTCTTC,CATSDRSTDEQFF,TRBJ2-1,TRBV24-1,.,.
TGCGCCAGCAGCCCTAGGACCGTATTCTATTCACCCCTCCACTTT,CASSPRTVFYSPLHF,TRBJ1-6,TRBV5-1,.,.
TGTGCCAGCAGTTTTTGGGACAGGGTGGGCAATGAGCAGTTCTTC,CASSFWDRVGNEQFF,TRBJ2-1,TRBV28,few,TRBD1
TGTGCCAGCAGTTTTGTTAGGTCCGCCCTTTATGGCTACACCTTC,CASSFVRSALYGYTF,TRBJ1-2,TRBV27,.,.
TGTGCCAGCAGCTTACAGGCCCCCGGGGGCATTCAGTACTTC,CASSLQAPGGIQYF,TRBJ2-4,TRBV6-2/TRBV6-3,few,.
TGTGCCGGCAGTTCCACAGGGCTAGGTACCTACGAGCAGTACTTC,CAGSSTGLGTYEQYF,TRBJ2-7,TRBV27,.,.
TGTGCCAGCCGAACCTCCTTGGACAGGTCCTTAAGCTCTGGGGCCAACGTCCTGACTTTC,CASRTSLDRSLSSGANVLTF,TRBJ2-6,TRBV6-1,.,TRBD1
TGTGCCAGCGGTGGAGCAGGGGCGCGTTACAATGAGCAGTTCTTC,CASGGAGARYNEQFF,TRBJ2-1,TRBV2,.,.
TGCAGTGCTAGAGATTTTTCAGGGAAGGATTTTCATCAGCCCCAGCATTTT,CSARDFSGKDFHQPQHF,TRBJ1-5,TRBV20-1,few,.
TGCAGTGCTAAACCCGGGGGAGGGGGTCCACCCCAAGAGACCCAGTACTTC,CSAKPGGGGPPQETQYF,TRBJ2-5,TRBV20-1,few,.
TGTGCCAGCAGCTCGGCCAGGGGAAGTGGCTACACCTTC,CASSSARGSGYTF,TRBJ1-2,TRBV7-3,few,.
TGTGCCTGCCAGGGGGCCCAGCCCCCCTACGAGCAGTACTTC,CACQGAQPPYEQYF,TRBJ2-7,TRBV28,.,TRBD1
TGTGCCAGCAGCTTAGAACTAGCGGGGGGGGAAGATACGCAGTATTTT,CASSLELAGGEDTQYF,TRBJ2-3,TRBV7-2,.,TRBD2
TGCAGTGCCCGACTTATAGGACAGCATGGGAAAAAGACCCAGTACTTC,CSARLIGQHGKKTQYF,TRBJ2-5,TRBV20-1,few,.
TGTGCCAGCAGCAGTCCGGGACTAGCGGGGGGGCGACCCTCGGATGAGCAGTTCTTC,CASSSPGLAGGRPSDEQFF,TRBJ2-1,TRBV11-1,.,TRBD2
TGCAGTGCTCCCAGACTCCAGGCCTACAATGAGCAGTTCTTC,CSAPRLQAYNEQFF,TRBJ2-1,TRBV20-1,once,.
TGTGCCAGCAGTTACTCAGACCGCGGTAACGGCTACACCTTC,CASSYSDRGNGYTF,TRBJ1-2,TRBV6-6,.,.
TGTGCCAGCAGCGTGACAGGGAACGAGCAGTACTTC,CASSVTGNEQYF,TRBJ2-7,TRBV7-9,few,TRBD1
TGTGCCAGCAGCCGCGAGGGGGGACGGGGCTACACCTTC,CASSREGGRGYTF,TRBJ1-2,TRBV7-9,.,.
TGTGCTAGAGGGGTTCCAGATACGCAGTATTTT,CARGVPDTQYF,TRBJ2-3,TRBV12-5,few,.
TGCAGTGCTAGAGAACGGGGGGTAGAGGAGACCCAGTACTTC,CSARERGVEETQYF,TRBJ2-5,TRBV20-1,.,TRBD2
TGTGCCAGCAGCTTTGCAGCGAGGGCGAAGAATTCACCCCTCCACTTT,CASSFAARAKNSPLHF,TRBJ1-6,TRBV7-2,.,.
TGTGCCAGCAGCTTAGGAGGGCGAGGGGACCCTAGCACAGATACGCAGTATTTT,CASSLGGRGDPSTDTQYF,TRBJ2-3,TRBV7-2,once,.
TGTGCCAGCAGTTCCCGTTGGGGTAAGAGGCAGTACTTC,CASSSRWGKRQYF,TRBJ2-5,TRBV28,.,.
TGTGCCACCAGTGATTTTGGGGGGGCCTACAATGAGCAGTTCTTC,CATSDFGGAYNEQFF,TRBJ2-1,TRBV24-1,.,TRBD2
TGTGCCACCAGTGACCCTCTCAGGGGCTCCTACAATGAGCAGTTCTTC,CATSDPLRGSYNEQFF,TRBJ2-1,TRBV24-1,few,.
TGTGCCAGCAGCATTGGACAGTTAAGCTCCTACGAGCAGTACTTC,CASSIGQLSSYEQYF,TRBJ2-7,TRBV11-2,few,.
TGCGCCAGCAGCCAAGATTTCCCCTCTGGGGCCAACGTCCTGACTTTC,CASSQDFPSGANVLTF,TRBJ2-6,TRBV4-1,few,.
TGTGCCAGCAGAGCCAACAGGGGGCGAGGCGAGCAGTACTTC,CASRANRGRGEQYF,TRBJ2-7,TRBV11-2,few,TRBD1
TGTGCCAGCAGTTTAGACCACTACTCCTACAATGAGCAGTTCTTC,CASSLDHYSYNEQFF,TRBJ2-1,TRBV28,.,.
TGTGCCAGCAGCCCTGGAGAGTATAGCACAGATACGCAGTATTTT,CASSPGEYSTDTQYF,TRBJ2-3,TRBV14,.,.